What follows are 2 T cell receptor beta chains derived from one specimen sequenced in a study of T cells in Graves' hyperthyroidism and ophthalmopathy. TCR beta CDR3 regions were amplified from RNA transcripts. The primer set for the first-round RT-PCR of the TCR CDR3 was HTBI. TCRdb called the multiplex PCR reads again in MiXCR, with one record for every CDR3 protein. The table lists roughly 290,000 distinct CDR3 sequences, roughly 13% of them singletons, with under 8% in the top ten. The sequencing input was blood. Receptors originate from a woman aged 40 to 50 with Graves' hyperthyroidism.

In its sample, this clonotype was seen many times. The rearrangement joins TRBV10-3 to TRBJ1-2, with 10 positions matching TRBD1. Germline V CDR1 and CDR2: ENHRY, SYGVKD. The CDR3 runs to 13 residues. The V and J ends lost 10 bases and 3 bases, in that order; junction bases with no gene match: 5. The CDR3 protein is CASTGTGDYGYTF. Written as DNA, the CDR3 is TGTGCCAGCACCGGGACAGGGGACTATGGCTACACCTTC.

Many counts were recorded for this clonotype. The chain employs TRBV27 and TRBJ1-2, with D possibly TRBD1 on 5 matching bases. Germline V CDR1 and CDR2: MNHEY, SMNVEV (reference sequence). V dropped 5 bases and J dropped 7 bases, with 20 bases sitting between them. This CDR3 spans 15 amino acids. Here the CDR3 DNA reads TGTGCCAGCAGTCCAACCCCCCAGGGCGCGGCTGGCTACACCTTC. Encoded protein: CASSPTPQGAAGYTF.